This T cell receptor beta chain originates from a study of graft-versus-host responses after intestinal transplantation. Across the whole study: Anti-thymocyte globulin induction was given to all recipients, followed by tacrolimus and steroids for two to four years.

Here immunoSEQ multiplex PCR was the method, and the copy in TCRdb shows in-frame clones only, minus some. The data show 130,000 or so clones, approximately 91% seen once. Study results and caveats: Detection of GvH clones occurred in recipient marrow, and some had their first appearance in ileum or blood. Some patients had graft-donor T cell macrochimerism. In their allografts, the ratios of graft-versus-host to host-versus-graft T cell clones were high.

Germline V CDR1 and CDR2: SGHTA, FQGNSA. The V and J ends lost 4 bases and 2 bases respectively, with 6 bases between them. The CDR3 sequence is 13 residues long. Points on this clone: Antigen: not known.

This chain links TRBV7-2 with TRBJ1-3; unclear D gene. The sequence was obtained from a human donor who received an intestinal transplant. Source: unstimulated CD4+ T cells sorted from spleen or lymph node cells, taken before intestinal transplant. CDR3 in amino acids: CASSSVPGNTIYF. The DNA for the CDR3 is TGTGCCAGCAGCTCGGTGCCTGGAAACACCATATATTTT.